Presented here are 24 T cell receptor beta chains from one specimen sequenced in a study of neurological immune-mediated disorders. TCRdb redid the calling of the 5' RACE reads with MiXCR, one entry per CDR3 protein. The repertoire holds tens of thousands of distinct CDR3 sequences, with over 5.5% as singletons. What was sequenced was CD4+ T cells from blood. The receptors originated from a woman younger than 30 with multiple sclerosis.

This clonotype was found many times. This sequence joins TRBV5-1 and TRBJ2-5, with unresolved D. Germline CDR1 SGHRS, CDR2 YFSETQ. V lost 1 base and J 5 bases, leaving 9 bases between the germline ends. The CDR3 covers 13 residues. CDR3 protein: CASSLPGSETQYF. The DNA of the CDR3 is TGCGCCAGCAGCTTGCCCGGCAGTGAGACCCAGTACTTC.

This clonotype was detected many times. V is TRBV14 and J is TRBJ1-2, with D uncertain. Germline V gene data show CDR1 as SGHDN and CDR2 as FVKESK. Trimming cost V 0 bases and J 1 base, with 12 bases left between them. The CDR3 runs to 16 residues. CDR3 loop: CASSQELIDFNYGYTF. CDR3 DNA sequence: TGTGCCAGCAGCCAAGAACTGATCGACTTTAACTATGGCTACACCTTC.

This clonotype was detected many times. The chain carries TRBV20-1 and TRBJ1-5; 8 positions match TRBD1. The CDR3 has 15 amino acids. CDR1 is DFQATT, CDR2 SNEGSKA, per germline (reference sequence). Unmatched junction bases numbered 7, after V lost 4 bases and J lost 2 bases. In DNA form, the CDR3 reads TGCAGTGCTACAAGCCCAGGGGGCGGCAATCAGCCCCAGCATTTT. Translating gives CSATSPGGGNQPQHF.

There are many counts of this clonotype. V and J are TRBV28 and TRBJ1-5; D not resolved. The CDR3 sequence is 15 residues long. Per germline, CDR1 MDHEN and CDR2 SYDVKM. The V and J ends lost 4 bases and 1 base respectively, with 11 bases between them. CDR3 coding DNA: TGTGCCAGCAGTTCCGGGCAAGTGAGCAATCAGCCCCAGCATTTT. It is translated as CASSSGQVSNQPQHF.

This clonotype has ten or more counts. The chain joins TRBV7-3 to TRBJ2-7; a weak D match, TRBD1 (5 bases). This CDR3 spans 13 amino acids. The V end lost 1 base, the J end lost 1 base, and 5 bases lay between the germline ends. Germline values: CDR1 SGHTA, CDR2 FQGTGA. CDR3 region: CASSLRQSYEQYF. In DNA, the CDR3 is TGTGCCAGCAGCTTAAGACAGTCCTACGAGCAGTACTTC.

Many counts were recorded for this clonotype. The rearrangement joins TRBV7-2 to TRBJ2-4; possible D gene TRBD2, 5 bases. Germline loops: CDR1 SGHTA, CDR2 FQGNSA. The germline V and J ends were trimmed by 5 bases and 0 bases, with 11 bases remaining between them. This CDR3 is 15 amino acids long. This chain's CDR3 is CASSPLALAKNIQYF. The CDR3, as DNA: TGTGCCAGCAGCCCTCTAGCACTAGCCAAAAACATTCAGTACTTC.

In its sample, this clonotype was seen many times. This chain links TRBV6-5 with TRBJ1-5, with D maybe TRBD1 (6 bases). The CDR3 totals 15 residues. V lost 2 bases, J lost 3 bases, and 11 bases lay in between. Germline V gene lookup returns CDR1 MNHEY and CDR2 SVGAGI. CDR3 sequence: CASSYARGHNQPQHF. The CDR3 DNA sequence: TGTGCCAGCAGTTACGCCAGGGGCCACAATCAGCCCCAGCATTTT.

Ten or more counts support this clonotype. The chain is built from TRBV10-3 and TRBJ2-3; no clear D gene. The CDR3 runs 14 residues. V was cut by 7 bases and J by 4 bases, with 15 bases left in between. CDR1 and CDR2 from the germline V gene are ENHRY and SYGVKD. Here the CDR3 reads CAINGVLTADTQYF. CDR3 in DNA: TGTGCCATCAACGGCGTGTTGACCGCAGATACGCAGTATTTT.

In this sample, this clonotype turned up many times. J is TRBJ1-1 and V is TRBV5-1, with unresolved D. V lost 8 bases and J 0 bases, leaving 11 bases between the germline ends. CDR1 and CDR2 from the germline V gene are SGHRS and YFSETQ. The CDR3 contains 13 residues. For the CDR3, the DNA is TGCGCCAGTAGTAAAAATATGAACACTGAAGCTTTCTTT. It codes for CASSKNMNTEAFF.

This clonotype was detected many times. V and J are TRBV5-1 and TRBJ1-5; a possible D gene is TRBD1 (5 bases). The germline V gene has CDR1 SGHRS and CDR2 YFSETQ. Trimming shortened V by 0 bases and J by 1 base, and 5 bases separated the two germline ends. The length of the CDR3 is 14 residues. CDR3 region: CASSLGQSNQPQHF. The CDR3 DNA reads TGCGCCAGCAGCTTGGGACAGAGCAATCAGCCCCAGCATTTT. The entire variable domain, with the rest obtained from reference TRBV5-1 and TRBJ1-5, is as follows: KAGVTQTPRYLIKTRGQQVTLSCSPISGHRSVSWYQQTPGQGLQFLFEYFSETQRNKGNFPGRFSGRQFSNSRSEMNVSTLELGDSALYLCASSLGQSNQPQHFGDGTRLSIL.

This clonotype has at least ten counts. The chain joins TRBV10-3 to TRBJ2-3; D is ambiguous. The CDR3 consists of 14 residues. The germline gives CDR1 ENHRY, CDR2 SYGVKD. Trimming removed 4 bases from V and 2 bases from J, with 10 bases in between. DNA of the CDR3: TGTGCCATCAGTGCGGAGCAGTACACAGATACGCAGTATTTT. Protein: CAISAEQYTDTQYF.

This clonotype was seen ten or more times. This chain's CDR3 is CASSSRQGVLYGYTF. Written as DNA, the CDR3 is TGCGCCAGCAGCTCAAGACAGGGTGTCCTCTATGGCTACACCTTC. The chain recombines TRBV5-1 with TRBJ1-2; 7 bases match TRBD1. Germline V CDR1 and CDR2: SGHRS, YFSETQ. V gave up 3 bases and J gave up 4 bases; unmatched junction bases: 9. CDR3 length: 15 amino acids.

There are many counts of this clonotype. This rearrangement joins TRBV5-8 to TRBJ2-3; 7 bases are shared with TRBD1. CDR3 length: 16 amino acids. Trimming cost V 3 bases and J 1 base; bases outside gene matches: 8. Germline V gene data show CDR1 as SGHTS and CDR2 as YDEGEE. In DNA, the CDR3 is TGTGCCAGCAGCTCGGCTCGGGACAGTCGCACAGATACGCAGTATTTT. It encodes CASSSARDSRTDTQYF.

On this clonotype: A read error may be the cause here, since a much bigger clone is one base away. This chain uses TRBV19 with TRBJ1-4; no definite D call. This CDR3 contains 17 residues. The V gene lost 9 bases and the J gene lost 0 bases, with 20 bases spanning the gap. CDR1 is LNHDA and CDR2 is SQIVND in the germline V gene (reference sequence). CDR3 loop: CASRESHNTATNEKLFF. Here the CDR3 DNA reads TGTGCCAGCCGGGAGAGTCACAATACTGCAACTAATGAAAAACTGTTTTTT. The whole variable domain, remainder taken from reference TRBV19 and TRBJ1-4, is DGGITQSPKYLFRKEGQNVTLSCEQNLNHDAMYWYRQDPGQGLRLIYYSQIVNDFQKGDIAEGYSVSREKKESFPLTVTSAQKNPTAFYLCASRESHNTATNEKLFFGSGTQLSVL.

This clonotype has ten or more counts. The chain is built from TRBV27 and TRBJ2-3; D gene ambiguous. V was cut by 6 bases and J by 2 bases, with 9 bases left in between. Germline V lookup: CDR1 MNHEY, CDR2 SMNVEV (reference sequence). This CDR3 is 13 amino acids long. DNA of the CDR3: TGTGCCAGCAGACGTCACAACACAGATACGCAGTATTTT. It codes for CASRRHNTDTQYF.

This clonotype was found many times. This chain connects TRBV10-3 to TRBJ2-7; D is perhaps TRBD1 (5 bases). Trimming took off 0 bases at V and 2 bases at J, with 8 bases between the two ends. This CDR3 spans 14 amino acids. Germline loops: CDR1 ENHRY, CDR2 SYGVKD. CDR3 in DNA: TGTGCCATCAGTGAGTCGGCAGGGACCTACGAGCAGTACTTC. Translated, it gives CAISESAGTYEQYF.

This clonotype was counted many times. The V gene is TRBV4-1, the J gene TRBJ1-4; D might be TRBD1 (6 bases). CDR3 length: 15 amino acids. Germline-derived CDR1 and CDR2 are MGHRA and YSYEKL. Between the trimmed V and J ends, which lost 0 bases and 7 bases, there was a span of 12 bases. This CDR3 reads CASSQEDRDIEKLFF. DNA of the CDR3: TGCGCCAGCAGCCAAGAGGACCGGGACATTGAAAAACTGTTTTTT.

This clonotype came up many times. The chain is built from TRBV5-1 and TRBJ1-6; D not resolved. Per the germline V gene, CDR1 is SGHRS and CDR2 is YFSETQ. V lost 0 bases, J lost 10 bases, and 14 bases lay in between. The CDR3 totals 15 residues. The CDR3 reads CASSLAAREGSPLHF. CDR3 bases: TGCGCCAGCAGCTTGGCTGCCCGTGAAGGCTCACCCCTCCACTTT.

The sample holds many counts of this clonotype. This rearrangement joins TRBV25-1 to TRBJ1-2; D may be TRBD1 (5 bases). The V end was cut by 5 bases, the J end by 2 bases, with 12 bases between. CDR3 length: 14 amino acids. Germline V gene sequence: CDR1 MGHDK, CDR2 SYGVNS. The CDR3 sequence: CASSTSGRNYGYTF. DNA of the CDR3: TGTGCCAGCAGTACCTCGGGACGGAACTATGGCTACACCTTC.

Many counts were recorded for this clonotype. The chain carries TRBV5-4 and TRBJ2-3, with D uncertain. Germline CDR1 is SGHNT and CDR2 is YYREEE (reference sequence). This CDR3 is 13 amino acids long. V was trimmed by 4 bases and J by 0 bases, leaving 6 bases between them. The CDR3 reads CASSATSTDTQYF. In DNA, the CDR3 is TGTGCCAGCAGCGCGACTAGCACAGATACGCAGTATTTT.

This clonotype was found many times. In DNA, the CDR3 is TGTGCCAGCAGCTACTTTCAGACCCAGTACTTC. As protein: CASSYFQTQYF. The genes are TRBV5-5 and TRBJ2-5; the D is unclear. Between the trimmed V and J ends, which lost 3 bases and 6 bases, there was a span of 6 bases. This CDR3 is built from 11 residues. Germline lookup yields CDR1 SGHKS and CDR2 YYEKEE (reference sequence). The whole variable domain, filled in from reference TRBV5-5 and TRBJ2-5, reads DAGVTQSPTHLIKTRGQQVTLRCSPISGHKSVSWYQQVLGQGPQFIFQYYEKEERGRGNFPDRFSARQFPNYSSELNVNALLLGDSALYLCASSYFQTQYFGPGTRLLVL.

CDR3 bases: TGTGCCATCAGTGAGTCGACAGGGGGCACCAATCAGCCCCAGCATTTT. It is translated as CAISESTGGTNQPQHF. This sequence joins TRBV10-3 and TRBJ1-5, with 10 bases fitting TRBD1. Germline CDR1 ENHRY, CDR2 SYGVKD. The CDR3 runs 16 residues. Losses at the gene ends were 0 bases for V and 3 bases for J; bases not matched to a gene: 2.

This clonotype was counted many times. Being one base from a much bigger clone, this may be a read error. The conserved closing phenylalanine or tryptophan is absent in this CDR3, likely reflecting a read error. CDR3 DNA: TGTGCCAGCATCGGACTGCTTTACGAGCAGTACGGC. Its protein is CASIGLLYEQYG. The genes are TRBV5-5 and TRBJ2-7, with TRBD2 as a possible D gene (5 bases). Germline V gene data show CDR1 as SGHKS and CDR2 as YYEKEE (reference sequence). The CDR3 has 12 amino acids. V was trimmed by 6 bases and J by 4 bases, leaving 11 bases between them.

At least ten counts were recorded for this clonotype. This chain connects TRBV7-2 to TRBJ2-5; D is undetermined. This CDR3 is 14 amino acids long. The germline V gene encodes CDR1 SGHTA and CDR2 FQGNSA. V was cut by 8 bases and J by 1 base, with 14 bases left in between. The CDR3 is CASSSPGPQETQYF. DNA of the CDR3: TGTGCCAGCTCGAGCCCCGGCCCCCAAGAGACCCAGTACTTC.